The TCR beta chain under discussion was sequenced for a study of cytomegalovirus exposure and HLA in healthy donors. Trimming cost V 2 bases and J 1 base; bases outside gene matches: 2. CDR1 and CDR2 from the germline V gene are SGHTA and FQGNSA. This CDR3 has 15 amino acids. The primer mix had 60 Vbeta and 13 Jbeta primers. Produced via immunoSEQ multiplex PCR; TCRdb's table is partial and in-frame only. The profile shows fewer than 120,000 clones, more than 65% of them singletons. The TCR originated in a man aged 25 to 40 in good health and CMV-seropositive. This chain links TRBV7-2 with TRBJ2-1, with 7 bases matching TRBD2. Sequenced sample: PBMCs. CDR3 nucleotides: TGTGCCAGCAGCTTACGGCGGGGGTCCTACAATGAGCAGTTCTTC. Encoded protein: CASSLRRGSYNEQFF.